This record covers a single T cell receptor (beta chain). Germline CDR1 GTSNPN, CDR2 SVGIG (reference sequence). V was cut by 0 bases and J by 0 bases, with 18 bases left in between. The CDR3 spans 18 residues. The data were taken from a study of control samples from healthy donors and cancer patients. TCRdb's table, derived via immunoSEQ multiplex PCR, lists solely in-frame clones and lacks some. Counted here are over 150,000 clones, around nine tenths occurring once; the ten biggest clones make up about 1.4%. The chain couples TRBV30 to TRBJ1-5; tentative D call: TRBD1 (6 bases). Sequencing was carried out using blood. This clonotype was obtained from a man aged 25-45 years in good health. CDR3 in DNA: TGTGCCTGGAGTGTACTGTTGAAGGGACATTATAGCAATCAGCCCCAGCATTTT. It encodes CAWSVLLKGHYSNQPQHF.